This entry lists 21 T cell receptor beta chains sequenced from one sample in a study of blood T cell repertoires in COVID-19. Here immunoSEQ multiplex PCR was the method, and the copy in TCRdb shows in-frame clones only, minus some. Among around 380,000 clones listed, about 80% were seen once. The sample was peripheral blood. Receptor source: a human donor with acute or convalescent COVID-19. The donor label of this sample is uncertain.

The chain uses TRBV28 and TRBJ2-7; 11 bases line up with TRBD1. V dropped 5 bases and J dropped 4; count of bases not matched to a gene: 4. The germline gives CDR1 MDHEN, CDR2 SYDVKM. The CDR3 is 14 amino acids. The CDR3 nucleotides read TGTGCCAGCAGTCGGACAGGGGGCGCATACGAGCAGTACTTC. The encoded protein is CASSRTGGAYEQYF. The full variable domain, rest sourced from reference TRBV28 and TRBJ2-7, is DVKVTQSSRYLVKRTGEKVFLECVQDMDHENMFWYRQDPGLGLRLIYFSYDVKMKEKGDIPEGYSVSREKKERFSLILESASTNQTSMYLCASSRTGGAYEQYFGPGTRLTVT.

The V gene is TRBV6-4, the J gene TRBJ2-2, with a tentative D call TRBD1 (6 bases). Trimming cost V 8 bases and J 1 base, with 11 bases left between them. This CDR3 spans 14 amino acids. Germline CDR1 reads MRHNA; CDR2 reads SNTAGT. The DNA of the CDR3 is TGTGCCAGCTCCCCGGACAGGAACACCGGGGAGCTGTTTTTT. Its protein product is CASSPDRNTGELFF.

The rearrangement joins TRBV18 to TRBJ2-1; 8 bases match TRBD2. This CDR3 has 16 residues. Per the germline V gene, CDR1 is KGHSH and CDR2 is LQKENI. With 1 base clipped from V and 4 bases from J, the junction kept 6 bases outside the gene matches. In DNA, the CDR3 is TGTGCCAGCTCACCACAACGGGAGGGGAGTTACAATGAGCAGTTCTTC. Its protein is CASSPQREGSYNEQFF.

V is TRBV7-9 and J is TRBJ1-1; TRBD1 might be the D (5 bases). Trimming left V 3 bases short and J 4 bases short, with 9 bases between. CDR3 length: 13 residues. From germline, CDR1 is SEHNR and CDR2 FQNEAQ (reference sequence). The CDR3 protein is CASSLEGTTEAFF. CDR3 DNA: TGTGCCAGCAGCTTGGAGGGGACCACTGAAGCTTTCTTT.

The CDR3 DNA reads TGTGCCAGCAGTCGGAGCTCTGGAAACACCATATATTTT. This encodes CASSRSSGNTIYF. This chain connects TRBV6-5 to TRBJ1-3; D is uncertain. V lost 5 bases, J lost 0 bases, and 5 bases lay in between. Germline CDR1 reads MNHEY; CDR2 reads SVGAGI. The CDR3 loop spans 13 amino acids.

The chain is built from TRBV7-8 and TRBJ2-7; 8 bases map to TRBD2. Germline V lookup: CDR1 SGHVS, CDR2 FQNEAQ. The CDR3 length is 17 residues. Unmatched junction bases numbered 15, after V lost 3 bases and J lost 5 bases. Here the CDR3 DNA reads TGTGCCAGCAGCTTGCGGTGGGGGACCGGGACTAGGAACGAGCAGTACTTC. It translates to CASSLRWGTGTRNEQYF.

DNA of the CDR3: TGTGCCAGCGGGCGACAGGGGGCTTCCTATGGCTACACCTTC. Residues: CASGRQGASYGYTF. J is TRBJ1-2 and V is TRBV6-5, with 10 nucleotides matching TRBD1. CDR3 length equals 14 residues. Looked up from germline, CDR1 is MNHEY and CDR2 is SVGAGI. V trimming: 8 bases; J trimming: 4 bases; junction bases outside the gene matches: 7.

J is TRBJ2-7 and V is TRBV5-6; a possible D gene is TRBD2 (5 bases). Germline V lookup: CDR1 SGHDT, CDR2 YYEEEE. This CDR3 contains 13 residues. Between the trimmed V and J ends, which lost 1 base and 6 bases, there was a span of 11 bases. The DNA for the CDR3 is TGTGCCAGCAGCTTGAGATTTCGGGGCGAGCAGTACTTC. Translated, it gives CASSLRFRGEQYF.

V is TRBV4-1 and J is TRBJ1-2; D gene unclear. The CDR3 is 15 residues long. V lost 0 bases, J lost 4 bases, and 12 bases lay in between. Germline CDR1 reads MGHRA; CDR2 reads YSYEKL. The DNA for the CDR3 is TGCGCCAGCAGCCAAGATCTTACACAGAGCTATGGCTACACCTTC. Its protein product is CASSQDLTQSYGYTF.

The chain couples TRBV4-2 to TRBJ2-7; 7 bases are shared with TRBD2. Germline loops: CDR1 LGHNA, CDR2 YNFKEQ. There are 16 residues in the CDR3. V shed 0 bases, J shed 0 bases, and the junction held 5 bases outside the gene matches. The CDR3 protein is CASSQDLGGGSYEQYF. CDR3 in DNA: TGTGCCAGCAGCCAAGATCTGGGCGGGGGCTCCTACGAGCAGTACTTC.

The chain combines TRBV27 with TRBJ2-7; 7 nucleotides align to TRBD1. Germline values: CDR1 MNHEY, CDR2 SMNVEV (reference sequence). Unmatched junction bases numbered 10, after V lost 5 bases and J lost 3 bases. The CDR3 runs to 15 residues. This CDR3 reads CASSRPGTDFYEQYF. In nucleotides, the CDR3 is TGTGCCAGCAGTCGCCCCGGGACAGATTTCTACGAGCAGTACTTC.

The chain employs TRBV7-9 and TRBJ2-1; 9 nucleotides line up with TRBD2. CDR3 length: 16 residues. Germline assignment: CDR1 SEHNR and CDR2 FQNEAQ (reference sequence). V was clipped by 1 base and J by 7 bases; unmatched bases: 8. CDR3 DNA sequence: TGTGCCAGCAGCTTAGAGGTTAGCGGGAGAAGAAATGAGCAGTTCTTC. Its translation: CASSLEVSGRRNEQFF. Using reference TRBV7-9 and TRBJ2-1 for the parts outside the CDR3, the full variable domain is DTGVSQNPRHKITKRGQNVTFRCDPISEHNRLYWYRQTLGQGPEFLTYFQNEAQLEKSRLLSDRFSAERPKGSFSTLEIQRTEQGDSAMYLCASSLEVSGRRNEQFFGPGTRLTVL.

The V gene is TRBV9, the J gene TRBJ2-1; 8 bases fit TRBD2. The CDR3 has 15 residues. V dropped 4 bases and J dropped 7; count of bases not matched to a gene: 10. From germline, CDR1 is SGDLS and CDR2 YYNGEE. The DNA of the CDR3 is TGTGCCAGCAGCTCTTTCGGGGGGGCTTGGAATGAGCAGTTCTTC. The encoded protein is CASSSFGGAWNEQFF.

The chain has TRBV2 and TRBJ1-1, with D possibly being TRBD1 (6 bases). Trimming stripped 8 bases from V and 3 bases from J, with 13 bases between. The CDR3 extends over 13 amino acids. CDR1 is SNHLY, CDR2 FYNNEI, per germline. The CDR3 DNA reads as TGTGCCAGCGGAACAGGGAGTTACACTGAAGCTTTCTTT. Amino acids: CASGTGSYTEAFF.

The CDR3 sequence is CASSPDNNYGYTF. The CDR3 DNA sequence: TGTGCCAGCTCACCAGACAACAACTATGGCTACACCTTC. The V and J genes are TRBV18 and TRBJ1-2, with D unclear. The CDR3 covers 13 residues. V lost 2 bases and J 2 bases, leaving 6 bases between the germline ends. Germline assignment: CDR1 KGHSH and CDR2 LQKENI.

The J gene is TRBJ1-5, the V gene TRBV5-4; tentative D call: TRBD1 (6 bases). Trimming pared 2 bases from V and 0 bases from J, leaving 6 bases between. CDR3 size: 14 residues. Germline V gene sequence: CDR1 SGHNT, CDR2 YYREEE (reference sequence). The CDR3 reads CASSLGGSNQPQHF. CDR3 in DNA: TGTGCCAGCAGCTTAGGGGGTAGCAATCAGCCCCAGCATTTT. Based on the CDR3 plus reference TRBV5-4 and TRBJ1-5, the full variable domain is ETGVTQSPTHLIKTRGQQVTLRCSSQSGHNTVSWYQQALGQGPQFIFQYYREEENGRGNFPPRFSGLQFPNYSSELNVNALELDDSALYLCASSLGGSNQPQHFGDGTRLSIL.

The chain recombines TRBV20-1 with TRBJ1-5; the D is unclear. Germline CDR1 reads DFQATT; CDR2 reads SNEGSKA (reference sequence). V was pared by 3 bases and J by 4 bases, with 16 bases between. This CDR3 has 15 residues. The CDR3 bases are TGCAGTGCTAGTTCTCCTTTACCGGGGAATCAGCCCCAGCATTTT. The encoded protein is CSASSPLPGNQPQHF.

This sequence joins TRBV20-1 and TRBJ1-4; D remains ambiguous. The V end was cut by 6 bases, the J end by 10 bases, with 9 bases between. The CDR3 consists of 10 residues. Germline V gene sequence: CDR1 DFQATT, CDR2 SNEGSKA (reference sequence). The CDR3 DNA sequence: TGCAGTGCCCGACTCTCAAAACTGTTTTTT. This gives the protein CSARLSKLFF.

This clone was seen a handful of times. The chain joins TRBV6-1 to TRBJ2-1; TRBD2 aligns across 13 bases. The trim removed 2 bases at V and 7 bases at J, leaving 2 bases unmatched. Germline loops: CDR1 MNHNS, CDR2 SASEGT. The CDR3 loop spans 15 amino acids. The CDR3 DNA is TGTGCCAGCAGTGAAAAACTAGCGGGGGGGAATGAGCAGTTCTTC. Its translation is CASSEKLAGGNEQFF.

The rearrangement links TRBV12-3 or TRBV12-4 to TRBJ1-2; 9 bases align to TRBD1. The CDR3 sequence is 13 residues long. V lost 6 bases and J lost 3; bases outside the gene matches: 2. CDR3 sequence: CASRGTGYYGYTF. In DNA form, the CDR3 reads TGTGCCAGCAGGGGGACAGGGTACTATGGCTACACCTTC.

V gene TRBV5-6 combines with J gene TRBJ2-6, with D possibly being TRBD1 (5 bases). The germline gives CDR1 SGHDT, CDR2 YYEEEE. V was clipped by 1 base and J by 4 bases, with 9 bases between them. This CDR3 comprises 15 residues. The CDR3: CASSLSGAGANVLTF. The CDR3 DNA sequence: TGTGCCAGCAGCTTGAGTGGGGCCGGGGCCAACGTCCTGACTTTC. Complete variable domain (other parts from reference TRBV5-6 and TRBJ2-6): DAGVTQSPTHLIKTRGQQVTLRCSPKSGHDTVSWYQQALGQGPQFIFQYYEEEERQRGNFPDRFSGHQFPNYSSELNVNALLLGDSALYLCASSLSGAGANVLTFGAGSRLTVL.